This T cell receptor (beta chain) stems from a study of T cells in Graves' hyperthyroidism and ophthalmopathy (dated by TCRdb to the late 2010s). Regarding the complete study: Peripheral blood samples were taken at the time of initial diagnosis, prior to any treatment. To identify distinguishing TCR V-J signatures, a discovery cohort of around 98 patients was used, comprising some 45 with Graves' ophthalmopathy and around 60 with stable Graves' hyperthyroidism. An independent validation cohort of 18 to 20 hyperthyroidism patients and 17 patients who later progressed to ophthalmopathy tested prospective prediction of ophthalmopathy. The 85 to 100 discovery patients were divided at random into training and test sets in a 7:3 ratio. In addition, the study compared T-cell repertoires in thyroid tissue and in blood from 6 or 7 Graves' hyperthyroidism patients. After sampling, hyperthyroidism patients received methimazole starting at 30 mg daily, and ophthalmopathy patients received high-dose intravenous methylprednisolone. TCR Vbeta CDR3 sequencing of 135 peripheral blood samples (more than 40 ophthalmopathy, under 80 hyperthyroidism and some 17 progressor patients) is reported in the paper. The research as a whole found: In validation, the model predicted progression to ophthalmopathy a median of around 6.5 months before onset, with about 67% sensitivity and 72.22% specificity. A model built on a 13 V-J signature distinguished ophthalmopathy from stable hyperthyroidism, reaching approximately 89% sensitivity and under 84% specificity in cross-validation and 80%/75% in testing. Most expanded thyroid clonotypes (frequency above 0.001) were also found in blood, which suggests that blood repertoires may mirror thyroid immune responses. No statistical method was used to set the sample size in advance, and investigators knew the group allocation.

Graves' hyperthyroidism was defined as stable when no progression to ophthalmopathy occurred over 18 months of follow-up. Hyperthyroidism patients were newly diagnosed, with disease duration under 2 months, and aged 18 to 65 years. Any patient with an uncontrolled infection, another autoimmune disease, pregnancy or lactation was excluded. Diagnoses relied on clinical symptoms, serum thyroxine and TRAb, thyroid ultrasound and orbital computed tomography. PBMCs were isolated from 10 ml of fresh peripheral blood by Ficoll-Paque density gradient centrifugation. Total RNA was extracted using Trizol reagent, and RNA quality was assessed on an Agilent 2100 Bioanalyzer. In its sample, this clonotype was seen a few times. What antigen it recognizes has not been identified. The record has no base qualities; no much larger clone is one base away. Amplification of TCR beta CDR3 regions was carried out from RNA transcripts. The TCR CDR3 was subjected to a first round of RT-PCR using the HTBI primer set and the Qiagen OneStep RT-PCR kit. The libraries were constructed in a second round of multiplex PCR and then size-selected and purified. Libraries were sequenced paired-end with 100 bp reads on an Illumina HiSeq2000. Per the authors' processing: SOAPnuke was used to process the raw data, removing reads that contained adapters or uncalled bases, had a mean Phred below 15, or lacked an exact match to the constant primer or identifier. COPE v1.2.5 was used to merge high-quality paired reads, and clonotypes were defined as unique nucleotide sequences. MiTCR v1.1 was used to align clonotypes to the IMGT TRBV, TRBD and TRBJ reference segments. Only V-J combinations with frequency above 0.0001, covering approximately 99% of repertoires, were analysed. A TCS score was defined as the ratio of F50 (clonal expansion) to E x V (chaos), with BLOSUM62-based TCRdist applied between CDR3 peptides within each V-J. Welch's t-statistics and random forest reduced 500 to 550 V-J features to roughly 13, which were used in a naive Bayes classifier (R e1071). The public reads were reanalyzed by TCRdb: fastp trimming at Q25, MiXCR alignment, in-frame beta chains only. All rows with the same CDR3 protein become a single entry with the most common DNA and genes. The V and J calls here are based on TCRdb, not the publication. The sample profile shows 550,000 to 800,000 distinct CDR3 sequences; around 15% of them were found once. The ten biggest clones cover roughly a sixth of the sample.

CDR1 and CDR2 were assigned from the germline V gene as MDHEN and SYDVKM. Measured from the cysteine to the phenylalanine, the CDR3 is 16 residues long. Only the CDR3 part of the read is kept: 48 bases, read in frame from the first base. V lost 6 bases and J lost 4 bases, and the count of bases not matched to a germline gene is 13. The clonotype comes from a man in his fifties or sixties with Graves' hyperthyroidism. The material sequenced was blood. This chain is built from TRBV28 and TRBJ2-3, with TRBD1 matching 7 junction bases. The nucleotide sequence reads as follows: TGTGCCAGCAGAATAGGACAGGACCGGCGGGCAGATACGCAGTATTTT. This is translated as CASRIGQDRRADTQYF.